This TCR beta chain is drawn from a study of blood T cell repertoires in COVID-19 (dated by TCRdb to 2018 to 2021). General notes on the study: Samples covering the acute and convalescent phases of COVID-19 were provided by collaborators in the United States, Italy and Spain. The material from the prospective study consisted of cDNA or gDNA derived from T cells, B-cell-depleted T cells, or PBMCs. Subjects who had been exposed to COVID-19, were actively infected with it, or had recovered from it provided the deeply sampled blood TCRbeta repertoires that made up the dataset. The repertoires were released in a freely available public database meant as a resource for research on the immune response to SARS-CoV-2. The samples were drawn from two sources: the first 160 participants of the ongoing ImmuneRACE study, and 1,254 subjects contributed by 6 global collaborators. Sample metadata almost always included a de-identified subject ID, COVID-19 status, age in years and sex. Where available, HLA class I and class II types were obtained from metadata supplied by the sample provider rather than from assay-based typing.

At the junction V is shortened by 0 bases and J by 6 bases; bases outside the gene matches: 9. Including cysteine and phenylalanine, the CDR3 has 16 amino acids. The read is trimmed to its CDR3 DNA, 48 bases read in frame from base 1. Looking up the germline V gene yields CDR1 LGHNA and CDR2 YNFKEQ. Participants in the prospective study were aged about 18 to 95 years, lived in under 30 United States geographic areas, and enrolled through a virtual design. To assign participants to cohorts, the prospective study relied on clinical history that participants themselves reported in a screening survey and a study questionnaire. Recovered participants in ImmuneRACE Cohort 3 were defined as having two consecutive negative NP/OP PCR tests, clearance from a healthcare professional, or resolution of symptoms. In the prospective study, mobile phlebotomists collected whole blood, serum and a nasopharyngeal or oropharyngeal swab from each participant. Additional blood draws and questionnaires over an approximately two-month period could optionally be provided by prospective study participants. Prospective study blood samples were shipped either frozen or at room temperature before DNA extraction.

TCRbeta CDR3 regions were amplified from genomic DNA by means of the immunoSEQ Assay, a bias-controlled multiplex PCR. In the original analysis: Within the assay, amplification of reference gene primers was used to estimate how many nucleated cells each sample contained. To quantify the absolute abundance of each unique TCRbeta CDR3 rearrangement, sequence reads were collapsed and filtered. Productive Simpson clonality was computed per sample as the square root of Simpson's diversity index over productive rearrangements. Here the immuneACCESS table is served through TCRdb, limited to in-frame sequences with V and J called. Missing clones are a known gap in these copies; in checked studies unresolved V genes cover under half, and the rest lacks a known reason. V and J calls and clone size are those listed in that table; D and trimming were worked out from the DNA. The sample table contains about 220,000 clones; only one count was recorded for about 85% of them. The ten largest clones add up to just over 2.5% of the sample.

A remark on this clone: The antigen it recognizes is unknown. Within one base of it there is no much larger clone, and no base qualities were kept.

What the research found in general, with its limitations: Clinical and demographic metadata were provided uncurated, with the amount varying by source and participant.

The chain is made from TRBV4-2 and TRBJ2-7; TRBD2 agrees with 9 junctional bases. Specimen: PBMCs or T cells enriched from blood (not recorded which). The TCR sequence derives from a woman aged 30 to 39 who had recovered from COVID-19. The nucleotide sequence is given as TGTGCCAGCAGCCAAGACCTTAGCGGGGGCCCATTCGAGCAGTACTTC. This encodes CASSQDLSGGPFEQYF.